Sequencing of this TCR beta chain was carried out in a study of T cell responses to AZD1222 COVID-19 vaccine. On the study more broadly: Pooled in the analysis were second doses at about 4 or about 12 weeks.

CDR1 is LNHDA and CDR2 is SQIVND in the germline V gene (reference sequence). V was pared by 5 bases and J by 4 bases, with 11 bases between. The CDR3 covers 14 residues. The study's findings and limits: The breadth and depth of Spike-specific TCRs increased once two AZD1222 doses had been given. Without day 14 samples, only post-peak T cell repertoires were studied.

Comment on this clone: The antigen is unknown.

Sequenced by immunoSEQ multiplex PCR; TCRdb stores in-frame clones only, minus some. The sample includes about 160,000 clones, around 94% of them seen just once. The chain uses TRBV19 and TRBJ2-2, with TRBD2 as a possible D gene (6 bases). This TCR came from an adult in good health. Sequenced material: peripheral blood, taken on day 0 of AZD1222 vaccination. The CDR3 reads CASSRGDFTGELFF. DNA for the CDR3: TGTGCCAGTAGTCGAGGGGACTTCACCGGGGAGCTGTTTTTT.